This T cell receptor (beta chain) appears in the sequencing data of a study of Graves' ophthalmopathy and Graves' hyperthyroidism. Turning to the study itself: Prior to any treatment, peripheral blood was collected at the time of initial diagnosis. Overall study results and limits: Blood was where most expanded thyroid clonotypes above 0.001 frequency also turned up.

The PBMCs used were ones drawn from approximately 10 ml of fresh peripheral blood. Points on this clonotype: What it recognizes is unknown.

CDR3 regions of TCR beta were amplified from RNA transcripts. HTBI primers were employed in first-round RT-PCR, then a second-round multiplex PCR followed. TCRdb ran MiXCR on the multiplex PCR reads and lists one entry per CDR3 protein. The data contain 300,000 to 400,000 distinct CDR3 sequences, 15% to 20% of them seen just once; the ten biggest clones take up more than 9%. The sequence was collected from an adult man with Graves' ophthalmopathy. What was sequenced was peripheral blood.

The DNA of the CDR3 is TGTGCCAGCGTTGGGGTGAGCGTTGAAGCTTTCTTT. This sequence encodes CASVGVSVEAFF. V is TRBV12-3 or TRBV12-4 and J is TRBJ1-1; D remains unclear. V was shortened by 8 bases and J by 7 bases, with 14 bases between the two germline ends. The CDR3 is 12 amino acids.